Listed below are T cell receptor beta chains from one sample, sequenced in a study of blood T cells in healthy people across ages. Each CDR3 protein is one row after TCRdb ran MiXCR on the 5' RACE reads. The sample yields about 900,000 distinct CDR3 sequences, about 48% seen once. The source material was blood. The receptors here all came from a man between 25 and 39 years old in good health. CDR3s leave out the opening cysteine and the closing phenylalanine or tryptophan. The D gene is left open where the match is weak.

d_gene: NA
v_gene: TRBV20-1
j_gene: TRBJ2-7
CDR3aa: SADPLGHEQY

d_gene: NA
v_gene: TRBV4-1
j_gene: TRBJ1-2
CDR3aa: ASSQATGPPTYGYT

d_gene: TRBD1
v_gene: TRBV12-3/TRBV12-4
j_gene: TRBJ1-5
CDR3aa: ASSPTGADNQPQH

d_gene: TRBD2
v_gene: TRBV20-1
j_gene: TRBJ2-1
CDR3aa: SARDPGRGLSYNEQF

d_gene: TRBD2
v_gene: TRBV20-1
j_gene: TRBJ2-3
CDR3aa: SAPLAGDTQY

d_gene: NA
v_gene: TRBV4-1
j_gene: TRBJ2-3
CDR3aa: ASSQDLSGISTDTQY

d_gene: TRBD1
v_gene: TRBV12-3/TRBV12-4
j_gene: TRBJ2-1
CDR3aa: ASSPARGRTNEQF

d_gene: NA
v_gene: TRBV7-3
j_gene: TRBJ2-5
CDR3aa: ASSLSGKIETQY

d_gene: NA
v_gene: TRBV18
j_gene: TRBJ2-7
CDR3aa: ASSASGRPEQY

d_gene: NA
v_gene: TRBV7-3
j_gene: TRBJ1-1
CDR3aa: ASSLDKNTEAF

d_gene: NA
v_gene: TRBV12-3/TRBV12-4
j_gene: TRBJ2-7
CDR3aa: ASSLDQRLPEQY

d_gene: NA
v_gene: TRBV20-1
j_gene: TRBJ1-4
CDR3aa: SASNEKLF

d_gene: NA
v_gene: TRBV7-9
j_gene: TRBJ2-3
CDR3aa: ASSLGGGSGTDTQY

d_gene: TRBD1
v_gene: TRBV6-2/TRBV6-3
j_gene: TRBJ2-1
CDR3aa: ASTRGDRAPRGEQF

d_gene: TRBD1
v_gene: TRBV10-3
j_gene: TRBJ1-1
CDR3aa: AISEWRPDRAPEAF

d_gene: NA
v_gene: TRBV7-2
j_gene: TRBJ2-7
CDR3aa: ASSLGGGGLAYERY

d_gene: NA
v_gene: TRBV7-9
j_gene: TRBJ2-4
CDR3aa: VSSLLGGAKNIQY

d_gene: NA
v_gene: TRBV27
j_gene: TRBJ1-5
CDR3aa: TSSFLGGNQPQH

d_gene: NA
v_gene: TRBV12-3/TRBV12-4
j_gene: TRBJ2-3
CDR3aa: ASSSQRLRADVQY

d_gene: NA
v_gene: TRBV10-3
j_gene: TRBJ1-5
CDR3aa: AISFGAGDGLPQH

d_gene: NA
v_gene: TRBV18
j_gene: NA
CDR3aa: ASSQTESGEQY

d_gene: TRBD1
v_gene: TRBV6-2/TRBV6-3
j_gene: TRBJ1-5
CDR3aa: ASAIQGTNQPQH

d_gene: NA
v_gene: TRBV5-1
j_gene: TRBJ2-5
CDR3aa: ASSLFGGPETQY

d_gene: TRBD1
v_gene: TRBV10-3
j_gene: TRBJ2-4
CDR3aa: AISALPGQGAKNIQY

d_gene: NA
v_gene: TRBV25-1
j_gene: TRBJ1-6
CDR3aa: ASSESTGLRSPLH

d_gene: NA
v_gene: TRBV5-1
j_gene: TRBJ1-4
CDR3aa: ASSLREEEKLF

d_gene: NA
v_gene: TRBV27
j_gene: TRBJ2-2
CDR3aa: ASSWGGGELF

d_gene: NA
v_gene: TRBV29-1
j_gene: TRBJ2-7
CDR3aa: SVAQGHLYEQY

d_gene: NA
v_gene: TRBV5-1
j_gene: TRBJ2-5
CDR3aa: ASSLGVTDQEQY

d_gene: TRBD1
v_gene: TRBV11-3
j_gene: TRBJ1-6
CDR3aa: ASSPGGANSPLH

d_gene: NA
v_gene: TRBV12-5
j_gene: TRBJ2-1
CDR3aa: ASAYVSGPYNEQF

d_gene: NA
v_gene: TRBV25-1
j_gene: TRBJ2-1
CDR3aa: ASSEVAYNEQF

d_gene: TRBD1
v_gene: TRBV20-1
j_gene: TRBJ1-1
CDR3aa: SAQGARAEAF

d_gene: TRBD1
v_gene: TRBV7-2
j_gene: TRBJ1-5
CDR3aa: ASSLPTGAGQPQH

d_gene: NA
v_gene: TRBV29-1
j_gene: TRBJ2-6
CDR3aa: SVPLGSGANVLT

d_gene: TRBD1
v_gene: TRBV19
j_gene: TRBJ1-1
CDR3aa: ASSTGTGGSNTEAF

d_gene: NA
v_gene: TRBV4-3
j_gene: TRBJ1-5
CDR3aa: ASSQNQDSYSNQPQH

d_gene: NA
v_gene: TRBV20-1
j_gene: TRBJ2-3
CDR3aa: GAGDPGRSTDTQY

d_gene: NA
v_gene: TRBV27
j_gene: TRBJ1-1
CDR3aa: ASSLSRGSWVEAF

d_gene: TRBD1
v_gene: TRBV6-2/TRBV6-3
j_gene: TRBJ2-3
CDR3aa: ASSKTGMTDTQY

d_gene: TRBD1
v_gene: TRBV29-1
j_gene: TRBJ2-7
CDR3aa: SFSGQGFYEQY

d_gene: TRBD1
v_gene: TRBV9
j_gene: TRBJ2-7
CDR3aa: ASSVGTGNYEQY

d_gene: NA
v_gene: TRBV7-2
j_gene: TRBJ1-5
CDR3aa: ASSVAGDGQPQH

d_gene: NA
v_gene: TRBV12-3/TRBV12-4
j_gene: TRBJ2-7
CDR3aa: ASIFFVYEQY